A selection of T cell receptor beta chains follows, all from one sample in a study of identifying expanded T cells in peripheral blood. Profiled with immunoSEQ multiplex PCR; TCRdb holds only in-frame clones, not every one. This table holds around 100,000 clones, roughly 91% found once. The sample comprised blood. Receptor source: a person aged 18-70 years in good health. Each CDR3 is given with its conserved first and last residue. Fields, in order: J gene, V gene, CDR3 length, clone size, D gene, CDR3 protein, CDR3 DNA. A D gene is named only where the DNA matches it firmly. Size is stated for part of the rows, as once, few or many counts, or as a class when the clone is expanded.

j_call: TRBJ2-6; v_call: TRBV19; cdr3_length: 22; clone_size: -; d_call: TRBD1; cdr3_aa: CASRPSTGGPNQSGSGANVLTF; cdr3_nt: TGTGCCAGTAGACCCTCGACAGGGGGCCCAAACCAGTCCGGATCTGGGGCCAACGTCCTGACTTTC
j_call: TRBJ2-5; v_call: TRBV6-5; cdr3_length: 13; clone_size: -; d_call: -; cdr3_aa: CASSYGNRETQYF; cdr3_nt: TGTGCCAGCAGTTACGGGAACCGAGAGACCCAGTACTTC
j_call: TRBJ1-1; v_call: TRBV5-6; cdr3_length: 12; clone_size: -; d_call: TRBD1; cdr3_aa: CASSPGQDEAFF; cdr3_nt: TGTGCCAGCAGCCCCGGACAGGATGAAGCTTTCTTT
j_call: TRBJ2-4; v_call: TRBV7-9; cdr3_length: 13; clone_size: -; d_call: TRBD1; cdr3_aa: CASSSQGANIQYF; cdr3_nt: TGTGCCAGCAGCTCCCAGGGGGCAAACATTCAGTACTTC
j_call: TRBJ1-6; v_call: TRBV5-8; cdr3_length: 17; clone_size: -; d_call: TRBD1; cdr3_aa: CASSLLHRGTYNSPLHF; cdr3_nt: TGTGCCAGCAGCTTGCTCCACAGGGGAACCTATAATTCACCCCTCCACTTT
j_call: TRBJ1-1; v_call: TRBV7-6; cdr3_length: 14; clone_size: -; d_call: -; cdr3_aa: CASSWLGGNTEAFF; cdr3_nt: TGTGCCAGCAGCTGGTTGGGAGGGAACACTGAAGCTTTCTTT
j_call: TRBJ2-5; v_call: TRBV6-5; cdr3_length: 14; clone_size: -; d_call: -; cdr3_aa: CASSSATGQETQYF; cdr3_nt: TGTGCCAGCAGTTCCGCGACAGGACAAGAGACCCAGTACTTC
j_call: TRBJ1-6; v_call: TRBV4-3; cdr3_length: 14; clone_size: few; d_call: TRBD1; cdr3_aa: CASSRDRNNSPLHF; cdr3_nt: TGCGCCAGCAGCCGGGACAGAAACAATTCACCCCTCCACTTT
j_call: TRBJ2-2; v_call: TRBV4-1; cdr3_length: 13; clone_size: -; d_call: -; cdr3_aa: CASSQDGTGELFF; cdr3_nt: TGCGCCAGCAGCCAAGACGGGACCGGGGAGCTGTTTTTT
j_call: TRBJ2-1; v_call: TRBV5-1; cdr3_length: 14; clone_size: once; d_call: TRBD2; cdr3_aa: CASTLAGVYNEQFF; cdr3_nt: TGCGCCAGCACCCTAGCGGGTGTTTACAATGAGCAGTTCTTC
j_call: TRBJ2-7; v_call: TRBV9; cdr3_length: 15; clone_size: -; d_call: TRBD1; cdr3_aa: CASSPSGDSSYEQYF; cdr3_nt: TGTGCCAGCAGCCCCTCCGGGGACAGCAGCTACGAGCAGTACTTC
j_call: TRBJ1-2; v_call: TRBV6-5; cdr3_length: 12; clone_size: -; d_call: TRBD1; cdr3_aa: CASSRDRAGYTF; cdr3_nt: TGTGCCAGCAGTAGGGACAGGGCTGGCTACACCTTC
j_call: TRBJ2-1; v_call: TRBV10-2; cdr3_length: 18; clone_size: -; d_call: TRBD2; cdr3_aa: CASSERVAGIVNYNEQFF; cdr3_nt: TGCGCCAGCAGTGAGCGAGTAGCGGGTATAGTTAACTACAATGAGCAGTTCTTC
j_call: TRBJ2-4; v_call: TRBV28; cdr3_length: 15; clone_size: -; d_call: -; cdr3_aa: CASSSAGTAKNIQYF; cdr3_nt: TGTGCCAGCAGTTCAGCAGGGACGGCCAAAAACATTCAGTACTTC
j_call: TRBJ2-3; v_call: TRBV15; cdr3_length: 16; clone_size: once; d_call: TRBD2; cdr3_aa: CATSREQRGAGDTQYF; cdr3_nt: TGTGCCACCAGCAGAGAGCAGCGGGGGGCCGGAGATACGCAGTATTTT
j_call: TRBJ2-3; v_call: TRBV5-8; cdr3_length: 15; clone_size: -; d_call: TRBD1; cdr3_aa: CASRRQGGSTDTQYF; cdr3_nt: TGTGCCAGCAGAAGACAGGGGGGCTCCACAGATACGCAGTATTTT
j_call: TRBJ1-4; v_call: TRBV2; cdr3_length: 13; clone_size: once; d_call: -; cdr3_aa: CASKGSLLEKLFF; cdr3_nt: TGTGCCAGCAAGGGCAGCTTACTAGAAAAACTGTTTTTT
j_call: TRBJ2-2; v_call: TRBV29-1; cdr3_length: 15; clone_size: once; d_call: -; cdr3_aa: CSVSEGRWGAGELFF; cdr3_nt: TGCAGCGTTTCGGAGGGCAGGTGGGGGGCCGGGGAGCTGTTTTTT
j_call: TRBJ2-3; v_call: TRBV4-2; cdr3_length: 18; clone_size: -; d_call: TRBD2; cdr3_aa: CASSRRSGGAGLTDTQYF; cdr3_nt: TGTGCCAGCAGCCGGAGGAGCGGGGGGGCCGGTTTGACAGATACGCAGTATTTT
j_call: TRBJ2-5; v_call: TRBV11-2; cdr3_length: 15; clone_size: -; d_call: TRBD2; cdr3_aa: CASSQTSGGYETQYF; cdr3_nt: TGTGCCAGCAGCCAGACTAGCGGGGGGTACGAGACCCAGTACTTC
j_call: TRBJ2-3; v_call: TRBV6-6; cdr3_length: 13; clone_size: -; d_call: -; cdr3_aa: CASSFDSTDTQYF; cdr3_nt: TGTGCCAGCAGTTTCGACAGCACAGATACGCAGTATTTT
j_call: TRBJ1-3; v_call: TRBV5-4; cdr3_length: 16; clone_size: -; d_call: -; cdr3_aa: CASSRAGRPSGNTIYF; cdr3_nt: TGTGCCAGCAGCCGGGCGGGACGGCCCTCTGGAAACACCATATATTTT